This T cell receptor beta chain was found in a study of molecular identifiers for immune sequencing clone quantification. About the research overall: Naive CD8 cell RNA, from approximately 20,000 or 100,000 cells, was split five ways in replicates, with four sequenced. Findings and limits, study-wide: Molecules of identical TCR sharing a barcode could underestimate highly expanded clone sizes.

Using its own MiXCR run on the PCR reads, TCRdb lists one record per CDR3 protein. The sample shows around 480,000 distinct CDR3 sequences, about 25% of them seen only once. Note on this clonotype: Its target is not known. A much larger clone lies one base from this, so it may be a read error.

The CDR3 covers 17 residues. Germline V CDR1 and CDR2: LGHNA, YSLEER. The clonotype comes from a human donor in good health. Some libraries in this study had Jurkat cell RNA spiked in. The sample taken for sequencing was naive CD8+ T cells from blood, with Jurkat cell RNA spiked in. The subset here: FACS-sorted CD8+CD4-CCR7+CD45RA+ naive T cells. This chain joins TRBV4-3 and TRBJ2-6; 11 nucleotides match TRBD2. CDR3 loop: CASSQVLAGAGANALTF. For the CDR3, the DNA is TGCGCCAGCAGCCAAGTACTAGCGGGGGCTGGGGCCAACGCCCTGACTTTC.